This T cell receptor (beta chain) was observed in a study of Graves' ophthalmopathy and Graves' hyperthyroidism. The CDR3 extends over 15 amino acids. The V gene lost 2 bases and the J gene lost 2 bases, with 13 bases spanning the gap. Germline CDR1 reads LNHDA; CDR2 reads SQIVND (reference sequence). The PBMCs were taken from more than 8 ml of fresh peripheral blood. This clonotype showed up just a few times. Amplified material comprised TCR beta CDR3 regions derived from RNA transcripts. First-round RT-PCR employed HTBI primers, with a second-round multiplex PCR after it. TCRdb used MiXCR to reprocess the multiplex PCR reads, holding one entry per CDR3 protein. The profile shows over 650,000 distinct CDR3 sequences, roughly 41% of them singletons.

The rearrangement links TRBV19 to TRBJ2-7, with D maybe TRBD1 (5 bases). The sequence was collected from an adult man with Graves' ophthalmopathy. Specimen: peripheral blood. The CDR3, as DNA: TGTGCCAGTAGTATACGGCAGGGCCTACCCTACGAGCAGTACTTC. Translation gives CASSIRQGLPYEQYF.